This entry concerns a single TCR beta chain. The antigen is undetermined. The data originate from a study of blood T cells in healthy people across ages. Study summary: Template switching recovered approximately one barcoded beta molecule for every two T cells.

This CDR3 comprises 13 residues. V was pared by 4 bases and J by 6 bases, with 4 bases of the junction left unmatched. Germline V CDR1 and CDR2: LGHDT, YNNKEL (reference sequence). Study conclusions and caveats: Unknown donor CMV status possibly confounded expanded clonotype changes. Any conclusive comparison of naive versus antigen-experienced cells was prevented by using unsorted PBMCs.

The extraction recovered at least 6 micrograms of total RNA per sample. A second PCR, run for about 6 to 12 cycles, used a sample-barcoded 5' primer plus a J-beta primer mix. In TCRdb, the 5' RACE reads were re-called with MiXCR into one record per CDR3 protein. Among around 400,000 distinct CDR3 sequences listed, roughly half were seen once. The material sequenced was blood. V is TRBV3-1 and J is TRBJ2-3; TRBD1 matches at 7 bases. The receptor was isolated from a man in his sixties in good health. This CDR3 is CASSRQGVDTQYF. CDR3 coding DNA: TGTGCCAGCAGCCGACAGGGTGTGGATACGCAGTATTTT.